This is a list of T cell receptor beta chains from one sample in a study of cytomegalovirus exposure and HLA in healthy donors. Repertoires were generated with immunoSEQ multiplex PCR, while TCRdb's copy carries only in-frame clones and drops some. This repertoire includes under 130,000 clones. Sequenced material: PBMCs. These receptor sequences come from a man between 40 and 49 years old in good health and CMV-seronegative. CDR3s include the opening cysteine and the closing phenylalanine or tryptophan.

V gene	J gene	CDR3 protein
TRBV5-6	TRBJ2-1	CASSLRGAGVGEQFF
TRBV19	TRBJ2-3	CASSIGGGGHADTQYF
TRBV7-2	TRBJ2-3	CASRHTGGAFPDTQYF
TRBV5-1	TRBJ2-7	CASSLGGPPEQYF
TRBV10-2	TRBJ2-1	CASNHLSGGGYNEQFF
TRBV14	TRBJ2-5	CASSPVGQGVRETQYF
TRBV5-1	TRBJ2-7	CASRPGTVQYEQYF
TRBV2	TRBJ2-2	CASSEDRLTGELFF
TRBV9	TRBJ2-3	CASSERGQGLDTQYF
TRBV29-1	TRBJ2-1	CSARGGSGDEQFF
TRBV5-6	TRBJ2-5	CASSLSGRGAYF
TRBV10-3	TRBJ2-3	CAISDQGVSTDTQYF